This TCR beta chain appears in the sequencing data of a study of blood T cell repertoires in COVID-19. Study as a whole: Sample material is recorded as cDNA or gDNA derived from T cells, B-cell-depleted T cells, or PBMCs.

The V segment lost 10 bases and the J segment 1 base; nucleotides outside the gene matches: 7. CDR1 LNHDA and CDR2 SQIVND come from the germline V gene (reference sequence). The CDR3 length is 15 residues. Cohorts were based on clinical histories the participants reported. The table came from immunoSEQ multiplex PCR; TCRdb's copy has only in-frame clones and leaves some out. The sample contains approximately 360,000 clones, roughly four fifths of which appear only once. This TCR derives from a woman in her forties or fifties who had recovered from COVID-19. The sequencing sample was made of PBMCs or T cells enriched from blood (not recorded which). The chain employs TRBV19 and TRBJ2-5, with 12 bases aligning to TRBD2. The CDR3 is CATRRTSGAQETQYF. In DNA, the CDR3 is TGTGCCACTAGGAGGACTAGCGGGGCCCAAGAGACCCAGTACTTC.